This is a list of T cell receptor beta chains from one sample in a study of shared clonotypes between healthy human individuals. Clones were sequenced by immunoSEQ multiplex PCR, and TCRdb holds only the in-frame ones, with some missing. The table lists more than 2 million clones, about 95% of them singletons. Sequenced: naive CD8+ T cells sorted from blood. These receptors all stem from a man aged 18-30 years in good health. Each CDR3 is given with its conserved first and last residue. Each record gives: J gene, V gene, D gene, clone size, CDR3 protein, CDR3 DNA. D genes are given only for firm matches. Size is stated for part of the rows, as once, few or many counts, or as a class when the clone is expanded.

J gene: TRBJ2-1; V gene: TRBV6-1; D gene: TRBD2; clone size: -; CDR3 protein: CASSQAGVNEQFF; CDR3 DNA: TGTGCCAGCAGCCAAGCGGGAGTCAATGAGCAGTTCTTC
J gene: TRBJ2-2; V gene: TRBV9; D gene: TRBD2; clone size: -; CDR3 protein: CASSVLVRGAVTGELFF; CDR3 DNA: TGTGCCAGCAGCGTACTGGTGCGGGGGGCCGTTACCGGGGAGCTGTTTTTT
J gene: TRBJ1-2; V gene: TRBV10-2; D gene: -; clone size: -; CDR3 protein: CASSVAGDYGYTF; CDR3 DNA: TGCGCCAGCAGTGTAGCAGGGGACTATGGCTACACCTTC
J gene: TRBJ2-1; V gene: TRBV7-9; D gene: -; clone size: -; CDR3 protein: CASSPTTNEQFF; CDR3 DNA: TGTGCCAGCAGCCCAACTACCAATGAGCAGTTCTTC
J gene: TRBJ1-1; V gene: TRBV28; D gene: -; clone size: -; CDR3 protein: CASSLGTANEAFF; CDR3 DNA: TGTGCCAGCAGTCTGGGGACGGCTAATGAAGCTTTCTTT
J gene: TRBJ2-3; V gene: TRBV13; D gene: TRBD2; clone size: -; CDR3 protein: CASSLRLAGDYTDTQYF; CDR3 DNA: TGTGCCAGCAGCTTGAGACTAGCGGGGGACTACACAGATACGCAGTATTTT
J gene: TRBJ2-1; V gene: TRBV11-3; D gene: TRBD2; clone size: once; CDR3 protein: CASSPGLAVYNEQFF; CDR3 DNA: TGTGCCAGCAGCCCCGGACTAGCGGTCTACAATGAGCAGTTCTTC
J gene: TRBJ2-5; V gene: TRBV19; D gene: -; clone size: -; CDR3 protein: CASSRGAGETQYF; CDR3 DNA: TGTGCCAGTAGCAGAGGGGCCGGAGAGACCCAGTACTTC
J gene: TRBJ2-1; V gene: TRBV10-3; D gene: -; clone size: -; CDR3 protein: CAALAESYNEQFF; CDR3 DNA: TGTGCCGCCTTAGCGGAGTCCTACAATGAGCAGTTCTTC
J gene: TRBJ2-5; V gene: TRBV11-2; D gene: TRBD2; clone size: once; CDR3 protein: CASSPRAGAETQYF; CDR3 DNA: TGTGCCAGCAGCCCGCGGGCGGGAGCAGAGACCCAGTACTTC
J gene: TRBJ2-5; V gene: TRBV4-1; D gene: -; clone size: -; CDR3 protein: CASSPIVSRGGEAETQYF; CDR3 DNA: TGCGCCAGCAGCCCAATCGTTAGCCGTGGGGGCGAAGCAGAGACCCAGTACTTC
J gene: TRBJ2-7; V gene: TRBV4-1; D gene: -; clone size: -; CDR3 protein: CASSQLATDSYEQYF; CDR3 DNA: TGCGCCAGCAGCCAACTGGCGACTGACTCCTACGAGCAGTACTTC